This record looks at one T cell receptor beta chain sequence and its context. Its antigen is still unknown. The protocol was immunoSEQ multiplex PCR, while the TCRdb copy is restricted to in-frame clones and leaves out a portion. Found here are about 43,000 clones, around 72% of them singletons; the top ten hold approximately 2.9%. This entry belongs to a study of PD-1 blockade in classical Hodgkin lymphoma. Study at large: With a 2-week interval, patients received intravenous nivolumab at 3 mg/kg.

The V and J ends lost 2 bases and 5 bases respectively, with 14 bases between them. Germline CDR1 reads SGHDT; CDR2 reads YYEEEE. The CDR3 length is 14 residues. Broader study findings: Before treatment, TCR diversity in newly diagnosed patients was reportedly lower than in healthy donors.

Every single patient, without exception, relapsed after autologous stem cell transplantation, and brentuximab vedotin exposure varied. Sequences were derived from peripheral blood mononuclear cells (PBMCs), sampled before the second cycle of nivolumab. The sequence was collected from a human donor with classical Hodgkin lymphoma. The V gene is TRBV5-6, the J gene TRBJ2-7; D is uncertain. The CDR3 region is CASSLYSPVHEQYF. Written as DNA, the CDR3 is TGTGCCAGCAGCTTATACAGCCCCGTCCACGAGCAGTACTTC.